Below are 18 T cell receptor beta chains sequenced from a single sample in a study of cytomegalovirus exposure and HLA in healthy donors (dated by TCRdb to the late 2010s). To prepare the library, the immunoSEQ multiplex PCR assay was applied. The multiplex PCR relied on a mix of 60 forward primers for TCR Vbeta segments and 13 reverse primers for TCR Jbeta segments. Imported from immuneACCESS, the table was reduced by TCRdb to in-frame sequences with V and J called. These copies leave out some clones; in studies compared against another copy, an unresolved V gene accounts for under half, and the cause of the remainder is not known. The sample table contains about 170,000 clones; only one count was recorded for approximately 81% of them. Clones ranked in the top ten supply 2.4% of the sample. Sequenced input: PBMCs. The receptors derive from a male donor in good health and CMV-seronegative.

For the CDR3, the DNA is TGCGCCAGCAGCCCCACTAGCCTGTACAATGAGCAGTTCTTC. Translated: CASSPTSLYNEQFF. The chain couples TRBV4-3 to TRBJ2-1, with D possibly TRBD2 on 6 matching bases. The V and J ends lost 4 bases and 4 bases respectively, with 11 bases between them. Germline CDR1 reads LGHNA; CDR2 reads YSLEER. The CDR3 spans 14 residues.

This sequence joins TRBV6-5 and TRBJ2-4; 10 bases agree with TRBD1. Looked up from germline, CDR1 is MNHEY and CDR2 is SVGAGI. Losses at the gene ends were 0 bases for V and 6 bases for J; bases not matched to a gene: 2. The CDR3 consists of 15 residues. The CDR3 loop reads CASSYSGQGGNIQYF. CDR3 DNA sequence: TGTGCCAGCAGTTACTCCGGACAGGGGGGAAACATTCAGTACTTC.

V and J are TRBV28 and TRBJ2-7, with TRBD1 matching 7 bases. Germline loops: CDR1 MDHEN, CDR2 SYDVKM. V shed 3 bases, J shed 3 bases, and the junction held 17 bases outside the gene matches. The length of the CDR3 is 18 residues. The CDR3 spells CASSFNPSRDSIDYEQYF. The CDR3 region has the DNA TGTGCCAGCAGTTTCAACCCGAGCCGGGACAGTATAGACTACGAGCAGTACTTC. The whole variable domain, remainder taken from reference TRBV28 and TRBJ2-7, is DVKVTQSSRYLVKRTGEKVFLECVQDMDHENMFWYRQDPGLGLRLIYFSYDVKMKEKGDIPEGYSVSREKKERFSLILESASTNQTSMYLCASSFNPSRDSIDYEQYFGPGTRLTVT.

The rearrangement uses TRBV4-3 and TRBJ1-2; 8 nucleotides agree with TRBD1. The germline gives CDR1 LGHNA, CDR2 YSLEER. The length of the CDR3 is 14 residues. With 3 bases clipped from V and 7 bases from J, the junction kept 7 bases outside the gene matches. The CDR3 nucleotides read TGCGCCAGCAGCCATCTAGGACAGGGTAGTGGCTACACCTTC. Its protein is CASSHLGQGSGYTF.

The gene calls are TRBV30 and TRBJ2-7, with TRBD2 identical over 9 bases. Germline CDR1 GTSNPN, CDR2 SVGIG (reference sequence). CDR3 length: 14 amino acids. The trim removed 3 bases at V and 1 base at J, leaving 4 bases unmatched. The CDR3 sequence is CAWSTLAGSYEQYF. The CDR3 region has the DNA TGTGCCTGGAGCACTCTAGCGGGGTCCTACGAGCAGTACTTC.

The gene calls are TRBV29-1 and TRBJ1-2; 10 bases align to TRBD1. This CDR3 comprises 14 residues. Unmatched junction bases numbered 10, after V lost 4 bases and J lost 8 bases. Germline loops: CDR1 SQVTM, CDR2 ANQGSEA. For the CDR3, the DNA is TGCAGCGTTGGGGACAGGGGTTCGAGTGGGGGCTACACCTTC. Its translation is CSVGDRGSSGGYTF.

The J gene is TRBJ2-1, the V gene TRBV19; TRBD1 aligns across 10 bases. Looked up from germline, CDR1 is LNHDA and CDR2 is SQIVND (reference sequence). This CDR3 contains 16 residues. The junction had 4 bases not matched to a gene; V was cut back by 5 bases and J by 0 bases. CDR3 region: CASSGGQGSSYNEQFF. CDR3 sequence (DNA): TGTGCCAGTAGTGGGGGACAGGGGAGCTCCTACAATGAGCAGTTCTTC.

This chain connects TRBV2 to TRBJ2-3, with 10 bases matching TRBD1. The CDR3 extends over 15 amino acids. Unmatched junction bases numbered 3, after V lost 4 bases and J lost 2 bases. The germline V gene has CDR1 SNHLY and CDR2 FYNNEI. The chain's CDR3 is CASSARQGATDTQYF. CDR3 coding DNA: TGTGCCAGCAGTGCGCGACAGGGGGCCACAGATACGCAGTATTTT.

This chain uses TRBV5-8 with TRBJ2-6; perhaps TRBD1 as D (5 bases). The CDR3 sequence is 15 residues long. Germline V lookup: CDR1 SGHTS, CDR2 YDEGEE. V lost 1 base to trimming and J lost 0 bases, with 5 bases between them. The CDR3 region has the DNA TGTGCCAGCAGCTTGACAGGCTCTGGGGCCAACGTCCTGACTTTC. Its translation: CASSLTGSGANVLTF.

The rearrangement joins TRBV25-1 to TRBJ2-2; TRBD2 might be the D (6 bases). V gave up 3 bases and J gave up 4 bases, with 12 bases separating them. The CDR3 covers 15 residues. Germline CDR1 and CDR2: MGHDK and SYGVNS. The chain's CDR3 is CASSDSGMGTGELFF. The CDR3 DNA follows: TGTGCCAGCAGTGATAGCGGAATGGGCACCGGGGAGCTGTTTTTT.

V is TRBV28 and J is TRBJ2-2, with 10 bases fitting TRBD1. Germline V lookup: CDR1 MDHEN, CDR2 SYDVKM. The CDR3 totals 18 residues. V was pared by 3 bases and J by 0 bases, with 7 bases of the junction left unmatched. In nucleotides, the CDR3 is TGTGCCAGCAGTTTCCCCGGGACAGGGGCATCGAACACCGGGGAGCTGTTTTTT. Its protein is CASSFPGTGASNTGELFF.

The chain couples TRBV5-4 to TRBJ2-5, with D possibly TRBD1 on 5 matching bases. The CDR3 totals 14 residues. The V gene lost 0 bases and the J gene lost 4 bases, with 10 bases spanning the gap. Germline lookup yields CDR1 SGHNT and CDR2 YYREEE (reference sequence). CDR3 amino acids: CASSLVKGPETQYF. In nucleotides, the CDR3 is TGTGCCAGCAGCTTGGTAAAGGGGCCAGAGACCCAGTACTTC.

The CDR3 here is CASRGSADSYEQYF. CDR3 DNA: TGTGCCAGCCGCGGGAGCGCAGACTCCTACGAGCAGTACTTC. The genes are TRBV7-9 and TRBJ2-7; TRBD2 agrees at 7 bases. Trimming at V came to 8 bases and at J to 0 bases, leaving 7 bases not matched to a gene. Per the germline V gene, CDR1 is SEHNR and CDR2 is FQNEAQ (reference sequence). The CDR3 is made up of 14 amino acids.

The chain joins TRBV9 to TRBJ1-4, with TRBD1 identical over 9 bases. Germline CDR1 SGDLS, CDR2 YYNGEE. This CDR3 spans 14 amino acids. The ends lost 3 bases at V and 8 bases at J; junction bases unmatched: 5. The CDR3 region has the DNA TGTGCCAGCAGCGCCCCGGACAGGGGCGAAAAACTGTTTTTT. It specifies CASSAPDRGEKLFF.

This chain joins TRBV5-1 and TRBJ2-3; 10 nucleotides align to TRBD1. The CDR3 runs to 17 residues. V shed 4 bases, J shed 0 bases, and the junction held 8 bases outside the gene matches. Looked up from germline, CDR1 is SGHRS and CDR2 is YFSETQ. The CDR3 DNA follows: TGCGCCAGCAGCCCAAGTCTGGGACAGGGGAGCACAGATACGCAGTATTTT. Translation gives CASSPSLGQGSTDTQYF.

This chain joins TRBV7-9 and TRBJ1-4; tentatively, D is TRBD1 (6 bases). The germline V and J ends were trimmed by 4 bases and 8 bases, with 17 bases remaining between them. The CDR3 spans 15 residues. Germline V CDR1 and CDR2: SEHNR, FQNEAQ (reference sequence). The chain's CDR3 is CASSSKMGAREKLFF. The CDR3 DNA reads TGTGCCAGCAGCTCCAAAATGGGGGCGCGGGAAAAACTGTTTTTT.

This clone was counted between two and nine times. CDR3 sequence reads: CASSLLAGGNTGELFF. In DNA, the CDR3 is TGTGCCAGCAGCCTCCTAGCGGGAGGGAACACCGGGGAGCTGTTTTTT. The chain employs TRBV6-6 and TRBJ2-2; 11 nucleotides match TRBD2. The CDR3 covers 16 residues. The germline gives CDR1 MNHNY, CDR2 SVGAGI (reference sequence). J gave up 1 base and V 6 bases, and 4 bases lay outside the gene matches.

The chain recombines TRBV19 with TRBJ1-4; D gene unclear. Germline lookup yields CDR1 LNHDA and CDR2 SQIVND (reference sequence). The V and J ends lost 5 bases and 8 bases respectively, with 18 bases between them. The CDR3 loop spans 15 amino acids. The CDR3 DNA reads as TGTGCCAGTAGTGGGCCTGGAACAGTCGGAGAAAAACTGTTTTTT. Its translation: CASSGPGTVGEKLFF.